This TCR beta chain is from a study of T cells in Graves' hyperthyroidism and ophthalmopathy. RNA transcripts yielded amplified TCR beta CDR3 regions. The study used the HTBI primer set for a first-round RT-PCR of the TCR CDR3. One entry per CDR3 protein, called by TCRdb with MiXCR from the multiplex PCR reads. This table holds about 770,000 distinct CDR3 sequences, about 19% found once. The source of this sequence is a woman aged 50 to 60 with Graves' hyperthyroidism that later progressed to Graves' ophthalmopathy. Sequenced input: blood.

This CDR3 reads CASSPIGAPTDTQYF. CDR3 DNA sequence: TGCGCCAGCAGCCCCATAGGGGCACCCACAGATACGCAGTATTTT. The chain has TRBV5-1 and TRBJ2-3, with a tentative D call TRBD1 (5 bases). The ends were cut back, 4 bases at V and 2 bases at J, with 14 bases in the middle. CDR1 is SGHRS, CDR2 YFSETQ, per germline. This CDR3 is built from 15 residues.